This T cell receptor beta chain derives from a study of blood T cell repertoires in COVID-19. Produced via immunoSEQ multiplex PCR; TCRdb's table is partial and in-frame only. The repertoire holds fewer than 300,000 clones, around 90% seen once, with 1% to 1.3% in the top ten. The CDR3 is 17 residues long. The sample consisted of PBMCs or T cells enriched from blood (not recorded which). This rearrangement joins TRBV21-1 to TRBJ2-5; TRBD2, the table's D call, lacks a check against the DNA. TRBV21-1 is noted as a pseudogene. The TCR was taken from a young woman who had recovered from COVID-19. The CDR3 spells CASSSPSGRDGGETQYF. The CDR3 DNA reads as TGTGCCAGCAGCAGCCCTAGCGGGAGAGACGGGGGAGAGACCCAGTACTTC.